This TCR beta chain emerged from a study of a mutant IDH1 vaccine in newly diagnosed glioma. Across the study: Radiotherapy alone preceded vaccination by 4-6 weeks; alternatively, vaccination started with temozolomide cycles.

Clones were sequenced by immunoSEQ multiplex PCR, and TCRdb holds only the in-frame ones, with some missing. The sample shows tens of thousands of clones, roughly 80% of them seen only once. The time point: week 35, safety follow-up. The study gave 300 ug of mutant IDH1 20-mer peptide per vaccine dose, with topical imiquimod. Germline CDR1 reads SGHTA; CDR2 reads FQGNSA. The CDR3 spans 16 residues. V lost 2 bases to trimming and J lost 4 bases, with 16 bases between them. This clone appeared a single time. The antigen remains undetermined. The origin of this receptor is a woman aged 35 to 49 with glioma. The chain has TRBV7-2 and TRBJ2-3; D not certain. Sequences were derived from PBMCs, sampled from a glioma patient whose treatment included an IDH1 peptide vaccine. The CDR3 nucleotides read TGTGCCAGCAGCTTAAGGCCCCCTCCCGCGCCAGATACGCAGTATTTT. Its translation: CASSLRPPPAPDTQYF.